What follows are 4 T cell receptor beta chains derived from one specimen sequenced in a study of vaccination and CD4 T cells after COVID-19. Stated treatment: roughly 10-day PBMC culture with coronavirus spike peptide pools or control peptides (ViraFEST assay). The Oncomine TCR Beta short-read assay was applied to DNA of cultured CD4+ T cells. TCRdb itself ran the PCR reads through MiXCR, one entry per CDR3 protein. The repertoire consists of about 11,000 distinct CDR3 sequences, with 64% occurring once and the leading ten covering about a third. No antigen has been identified for these receptors. Sequenced input: CD4+ T cells from blood, cultured in vitro. The receptors come from a human donor who had recovered from COVID-19.

This chain connects TRBV24-1 to TRBJ1-1, with D unresolved. Per the germline V gene, CDR1 is KGHDR and CDR2 is SFDVKD. CDR3 length equals 16 residues. The V end was cut by 0 bases, the J end by 1 base, with 11 bases between. CDR3 residues: CATSDLRGNPNTEAFF. In DNA, the CDR3 is TGTGCCACCAGTGATTTGCGCGGGAACCCGAACACTGAAGCTTTCTTT.

The chain carries TRBV11-3 and TRBJ2-7; 9 bases are a match to TRBD2. J lost 7 bases, V lost 3 bases, and 7 bases had no gene match. The CDR3 has 14 amino acids. CDR1 SGHNT and CDR2 YENEEA come from the germline V gene. CDR3 sequence reads: CASSLGGGAREQYF. In nucleotides, the CDR3 is TGTGCCAGCAGCTTGGGCGGGGGGGCGAGGGAGCAGTACTTC.

This clonotype has only a few counts. The V call is TRBV2, the J call TRBJ1-2; D unresolved. The CDR3 length is 14 residues. V lost 3 bases to trimming and J lost 5 bases, with 13 bases between them. Looked up from germline, CDR1 is SNHLY and CDR2 is FYNNEI. The CDR3 loop reads CASSDDQIKYGYTF. The CDR3 nucleotides read TGTGCCAGCAGTGACGACCAGATCAAGTATGGCTACACCTTC.

The gene calls are TRBV20-1 and TRBJ2-7; possibly TRBD2 for D (7 bases). CDR1 and CDR2 (germline): DFQATT, SNEGSKA (reference sequence). The V end lost 6 bases, the J end lost 5 bases, and 17 bases lay between the germline ends. CDR3 size: 13 residues. DNA of the CDR3: TGCAGTGCGCGGGGGCCCAAAGGGAACGAGCAGTACTTC. This encodes CSARGPKGNEQYF.